This T cell receptor (beta chain) was observed in a study of CD8+ T cells in alopecia areata. Study results and limitations: Lesional scalp, notably in alopecia totalis/universalis, had clonality above that of normal scalp.

Extracted RNA was reverse transcribed into cDNA, the sequencing template. Only in-frame clones appear in the TCRdb table, and some are missing; sequencing was by immunoSEQ multiplex PCR. The sample has 13,000 to 15,000 clones; roughly 54% are singletons. In the case of four to six patients, the CD4+ cells were sorted into CD25+CD127- cells. Collected material from alopecia areata patients comprised lesional scalp punch biopsies and peripheral blood. Concerning this clone: The antigen remains undetermined.

Sequenced: CD4+ Tregs sorted from blood. The clonotype was recovered from a human donor with alopecia areata.

The CDR3 region has the DNA TGCAGTTCGAGAAACCAAGAGACCCAGTACTTC. Translating gives CSSRNQETQYF. J is TRBJ2-5 and V is TRBV20-1, with D uncertain. Trimming shortened V by 8 bases and J by 0 bases, and 7 bases separated the two germline ends. This CDR3 region has 11 residues. Germline-derived CDR1 and CDR2 are DFQATT and SNEGSKA (reference sequence).